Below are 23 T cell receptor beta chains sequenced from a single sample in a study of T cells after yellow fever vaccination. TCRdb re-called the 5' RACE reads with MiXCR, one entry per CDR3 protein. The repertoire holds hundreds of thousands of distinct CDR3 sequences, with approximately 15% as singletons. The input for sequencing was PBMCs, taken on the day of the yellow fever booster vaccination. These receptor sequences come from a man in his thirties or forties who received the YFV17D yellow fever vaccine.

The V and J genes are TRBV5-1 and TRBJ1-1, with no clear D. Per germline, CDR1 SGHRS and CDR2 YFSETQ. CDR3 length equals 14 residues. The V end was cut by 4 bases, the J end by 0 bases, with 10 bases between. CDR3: CASSVTVMNTEAFF. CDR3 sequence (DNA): TGCGCCAGCAGCGTAACCGTCATGAACACTGAAGCTTTCTTT.

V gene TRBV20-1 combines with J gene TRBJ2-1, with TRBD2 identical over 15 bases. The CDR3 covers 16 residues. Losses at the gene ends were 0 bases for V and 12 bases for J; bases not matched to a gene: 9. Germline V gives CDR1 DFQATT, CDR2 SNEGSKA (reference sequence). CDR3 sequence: CSAREFGLAGGPGQFF. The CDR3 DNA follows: TGCAGTGCTAGAGAGTTCGGACTAGCGGGAGGGCCTGGGCAGTTCTTC.

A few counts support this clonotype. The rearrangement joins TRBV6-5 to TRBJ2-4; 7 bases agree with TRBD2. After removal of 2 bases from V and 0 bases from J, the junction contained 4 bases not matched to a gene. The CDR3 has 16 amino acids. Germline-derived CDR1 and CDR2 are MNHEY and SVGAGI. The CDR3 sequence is CASSYERDGAKNIQYF. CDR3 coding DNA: TGTGCCAGCAGTTACGAGCGGGACGGAGCCAAAAACATTCAGTACTTC.

Here the CDR3 DNA reads TGCGCCAGCAGCTTGGACTTCGAGACCCAGTACTTC. Encoded protein: CASSLDFETQYF. The chain is built from TRBV5-1 and TRBJ2-5; unclear D gene. CDR1 is SGHRS and CDR2 is YFSETQ in the germline V gene. The CDR3 sequence is 12 residues long. V was cut by 0 bases and J by 5 bases, with 5 bases left in between.

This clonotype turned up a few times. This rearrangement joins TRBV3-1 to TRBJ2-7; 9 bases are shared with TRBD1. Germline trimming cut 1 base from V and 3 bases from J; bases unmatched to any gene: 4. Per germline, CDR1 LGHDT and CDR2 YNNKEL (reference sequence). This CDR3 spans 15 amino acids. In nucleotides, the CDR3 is TGTGCCAGCAGCCAAGGGACAGGGGCGATCTACGAGCAGTACTTC. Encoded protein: CASSQGTGAIYEQYF.

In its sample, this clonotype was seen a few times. The CDR3 is CASSLEGYSYEQYF. Written as DNA, the CDR3 is TGTGCCAGCAGCTTGGAGGGCTATTCCTACGAGCAGTACTTC. J is TRBJ2-7 and V is TRBV5-4, with D unresolved. V lost 0 bases, J lost 1 base, and 8 bases lay in between. This CDR3 has 14 amino acids. In germline, CDR1 is SGHNT, CDR2 YYREEE (reference sequence).

The CDR3 reads CSARDGPSGHTGELFF. The CDR3 nucleotides read TGCAGTGCTAGAGATGGTCCTAGCGGACACACCGGGGAGCTGTTTTTT. This chain links TRBV20-1 with TRBJ2-2; TRBD2 matches 7 bases. Looked up from germline, CDR1 is DFQATT and CDR2 is SNEGSKA (reference sequence). V trimming: 0 bases; J trimming: 3 bases; junction bases outside the gene matches: 7. This CDR3 has 16 amino acids.

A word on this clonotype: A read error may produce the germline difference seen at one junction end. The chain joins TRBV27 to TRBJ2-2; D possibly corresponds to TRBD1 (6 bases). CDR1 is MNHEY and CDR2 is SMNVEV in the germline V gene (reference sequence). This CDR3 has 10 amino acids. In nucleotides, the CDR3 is TGTGCCCGCAGGGGACGGGAGCTGTTTTTT. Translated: CARRGRELFF.

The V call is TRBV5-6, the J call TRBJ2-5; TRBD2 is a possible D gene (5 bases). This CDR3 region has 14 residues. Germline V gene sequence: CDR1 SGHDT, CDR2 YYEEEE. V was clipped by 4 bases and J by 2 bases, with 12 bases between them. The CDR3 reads CASSTAGDQETQYF. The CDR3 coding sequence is TGTGCCAGCAGCACCGCGGGTGATCAAGAGACCCAGTACTTC.

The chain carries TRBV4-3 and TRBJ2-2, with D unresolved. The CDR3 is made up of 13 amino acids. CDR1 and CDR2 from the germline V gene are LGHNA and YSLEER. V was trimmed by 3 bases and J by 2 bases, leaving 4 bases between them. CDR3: CASSHSNTGELFF. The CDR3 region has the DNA TGCGCCAGCAGCCACTCAAACACCGGGGAGCTGTTTTTT.

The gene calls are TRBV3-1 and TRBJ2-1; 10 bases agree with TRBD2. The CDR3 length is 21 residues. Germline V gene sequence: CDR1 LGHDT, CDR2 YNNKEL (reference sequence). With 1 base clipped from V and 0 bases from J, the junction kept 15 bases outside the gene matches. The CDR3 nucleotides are TGTGCCAGCAGCCAAGTCCTAGCGGGAGTTGGGGCCGTCAGCTCCTACAATGAGCAGTTCTTC. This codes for CASSQVLAGVGAVSSYNEQFF.

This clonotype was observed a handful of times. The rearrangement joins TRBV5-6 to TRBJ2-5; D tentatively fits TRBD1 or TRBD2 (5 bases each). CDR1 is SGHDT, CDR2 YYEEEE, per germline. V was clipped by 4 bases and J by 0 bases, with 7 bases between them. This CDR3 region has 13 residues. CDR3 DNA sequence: TGTGCCAGCAGCCGGGACCACCAAGAGACCCAGTACTTC. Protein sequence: CASSRDHQETQYF. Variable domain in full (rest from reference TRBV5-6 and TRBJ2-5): DAGVTQSPTHLIKTRGQQVTLRCSPKSGHDTVSWYQQALGQGPQFIFQYYEEEERQRGNFPDRFSGHQFPNYSSELNVNALLLGDSALYLCASSRDHQETQYFGPGTRLLVL.

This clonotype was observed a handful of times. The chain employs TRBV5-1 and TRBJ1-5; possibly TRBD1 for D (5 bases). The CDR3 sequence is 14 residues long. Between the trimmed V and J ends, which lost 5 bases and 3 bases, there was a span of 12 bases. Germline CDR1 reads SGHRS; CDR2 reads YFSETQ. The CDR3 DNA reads TGCGCCAGCAGACCGGACAATCCCAATCAGCCCCAGCATTTT. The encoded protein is CASRPDNPNQPQHF.

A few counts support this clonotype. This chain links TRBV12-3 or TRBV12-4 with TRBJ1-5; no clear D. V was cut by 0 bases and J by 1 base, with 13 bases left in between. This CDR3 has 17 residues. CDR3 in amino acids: CASSLAGRAVSNQPQHF. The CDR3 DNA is TGTGCCAGCAGTTTAGCCGGGCGAGCGGTGAGCAATCAGCCCCAGCATTTT.

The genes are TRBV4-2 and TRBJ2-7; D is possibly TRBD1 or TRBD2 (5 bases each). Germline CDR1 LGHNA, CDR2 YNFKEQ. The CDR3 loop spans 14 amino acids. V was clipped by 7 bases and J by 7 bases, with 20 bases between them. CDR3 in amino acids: CASTSGTVRSEQYF. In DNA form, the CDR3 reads TGTGCCAGCACCTCCGGGACCGTGCGTTCGGAGCAGTACTTC.

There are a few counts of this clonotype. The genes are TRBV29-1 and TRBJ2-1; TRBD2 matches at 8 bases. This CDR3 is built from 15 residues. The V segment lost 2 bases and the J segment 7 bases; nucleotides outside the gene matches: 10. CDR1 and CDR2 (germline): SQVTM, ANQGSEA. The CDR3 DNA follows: TGCAGCGTTGAAAACCCGGGACTAGGTTGGAATGAGCAGTTCTTC. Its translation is CSVENPGLGWNEQFF.

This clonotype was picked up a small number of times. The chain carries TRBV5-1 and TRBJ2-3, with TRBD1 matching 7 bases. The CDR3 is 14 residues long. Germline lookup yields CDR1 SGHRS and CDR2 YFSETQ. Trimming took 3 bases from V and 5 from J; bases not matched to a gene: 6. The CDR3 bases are TGCGCCAGCAGCTCCGGGACAGAAAGAGATACGCAGTATTTT. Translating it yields CASSSGTERDTQYF.

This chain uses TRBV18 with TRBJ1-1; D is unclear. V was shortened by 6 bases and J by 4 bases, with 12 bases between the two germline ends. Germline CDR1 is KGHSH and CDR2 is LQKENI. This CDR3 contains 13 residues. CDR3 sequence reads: CASSFESTTEAFF. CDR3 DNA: TGTGCCAGCTCCTTTGAATCTACCACTGAAGCTTTCTTT.

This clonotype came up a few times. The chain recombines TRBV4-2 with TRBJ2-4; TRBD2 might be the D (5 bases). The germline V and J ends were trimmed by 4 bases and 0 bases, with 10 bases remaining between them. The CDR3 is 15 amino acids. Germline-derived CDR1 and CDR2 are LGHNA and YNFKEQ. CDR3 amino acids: CASSRRDLAKNIQYF. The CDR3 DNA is TGTGCCAGCAGCCGTCGGGATCTAGCCAAAAACATTCAGTACTTC.

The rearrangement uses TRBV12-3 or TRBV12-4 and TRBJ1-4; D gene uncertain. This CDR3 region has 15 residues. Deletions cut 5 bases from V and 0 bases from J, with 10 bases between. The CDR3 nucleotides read TGTGCCAGCAGTGAGGGTGGGGCAACTAATGAAAAACTGTTTTTT. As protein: CASSEGGATNEKLFF.

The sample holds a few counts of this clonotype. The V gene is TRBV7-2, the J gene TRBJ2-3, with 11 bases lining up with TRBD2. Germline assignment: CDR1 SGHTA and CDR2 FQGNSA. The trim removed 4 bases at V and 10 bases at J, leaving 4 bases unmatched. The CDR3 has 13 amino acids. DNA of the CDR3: TGTGCCAGCAGCTCGACTAGCGGGACACCGCAGTATTTT. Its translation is CASSSTSGTPQYF.

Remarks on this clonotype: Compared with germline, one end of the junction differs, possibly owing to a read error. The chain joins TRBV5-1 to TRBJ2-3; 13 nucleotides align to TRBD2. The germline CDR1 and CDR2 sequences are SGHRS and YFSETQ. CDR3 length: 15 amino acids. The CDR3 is CASSPGLAGTDTEYF. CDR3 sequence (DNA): TGCGCCAGCAGCCCGGGACTAGCGGGGACAGATACGGAGTATTTT.

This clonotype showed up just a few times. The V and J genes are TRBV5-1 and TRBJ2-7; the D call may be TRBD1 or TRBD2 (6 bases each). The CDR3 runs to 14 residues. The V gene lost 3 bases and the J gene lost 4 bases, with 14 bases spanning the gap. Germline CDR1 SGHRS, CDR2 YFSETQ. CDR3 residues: CASSWSGGDYEQYF. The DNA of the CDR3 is TGCGCCAGCAGCTGGTCCGGGGGCGATTACGAGCAGTACTTC.